The source of this TCR beta chain is a study of T cell responses to AZD1222 COVID-19 vaccine. Trimming cost V 2 bases and J 2 bases, with 9 bases left between them. Per germline, CDR1 LNHDA and CDR2 SQIVND (reference sequence). The CDR3 has 14 amino acids. Libraries were prepared by immunoSEQ multiplex PCR; TCRdb keeps only in-frame clonotypes and omits some of them. The profile covers approximately 150,000 clones, with approximately 92% appearing a single time and 1.5% to 2% taken by the ten largest. Overall study results and limits: Donors, mostly white British, included more females; clonal diversity was possibly underestimated. With two AZD1222 doses given, Spike-specific TCR breadth and depth both rose.

For this clone: The antigen remains undetermined.

This TCR was recovered from an adult who received the AZD1222 COVID-19 vaccine. This material consisted of peripheral blood, taken 28 days after the second AZD1222 dose. V gene TRBV19 combines with J gene TRBJ1-2; D gene uncertain. CDR3 in amino acids: CASSIRPGNYGYTF. In DNA form, the CDR3 reads TGTGCCAGTAGTATAAGACCGGGGAACTATGGCTACACCTTC.